The rows below give T cell receptor beta chains drawn from one sample of a study of identical twins. TCRdb called the 5' RACE reads again in MiXCR, with one record for every CDR3 protein. The top ten hold approximately 12% of the sample, which has about 100,000 distinct CDR3 sequences, less than 6.5% seen once. The sequencing sample was made of memory T cells sorted from blood. The receptor set was obtained from a woman aged 45-60 years in good health. Each CDR3 is given with its conserved first and last residue. A D gene is named only where the DNA matches it firmly. Not all rows give a size; the values are once, few, many and, for expanded clones, a class.

- | TRBJ1-1 | - | TRBV11-2 | TGTGCCAGCAGCTTACGAGGGGGGTCTGGGGACACTGAAGCTTTCTTT | CASSLRGGSGDTEAFF
- | TRBJ2-2 | - | TRBV4-2 | TGTGCCAGCAGCCCCCCGGCCCCACGGAACCCCGGGGAGCTGTTTTTT | CASSPPAPRNPGELFF
many | TRBJ2-7 | - | TRBV4-2 | TGTGCCAGCAGCCAAGTGGTCGGGGAGACGTACGAGCAGTACTTC | CASSQVVGETYEQYF
- | TRBJ2-3 | TRBD2 | TRBV19 | TGTGCCACCGGGACTAGCGGGACAGATACGCAGTATTTT | CATGTSGTDTQYF
many | TRBJ2-1 | TRBD2 | TRBV4-1 | TGCGCCAGCAGCCAAGAGCGGGAGCTGTTCTTC | CASSQERELFF
many | TRBJ1-2 | TRBD1 | TRBV5-1 | TGCGCCAGCAGCGGCGGGACAGGGGGCGCCGGCTACACCTTC | CASSGGTGGAGYTF
- | TRBJ1-6 | TRBD1 | TRBV5-1 | TGCGCCAGCAGCTTGGAGGGACAGGATAATTCACCCCTCCACTTT | CASSLEGQDNSPLHF
few | TRBJ1-4 | - | TRBV7-6 | TGTGCCAGCAGCCCCCAAGGGGAAAAACTGTTTTTT | CASSPQGEKLFF
few | TRBJ2-3 | TRBD2 | TRBV18 | TGTGCCAGCTCACCACCGGGGGGGAGTGTGAATACGCAGTATTTT | CASSPPGGSVNTQYF
many | TRBJ2-1 | - | TRBV29-1 | TGCAGCGTACAGTCCCCTAATGAGCAGTTCTTC | CSVQSPNEQFF
many | TRBJ1-6 | - | TRBV6-5 | TGTGCCAGCAGTTACTTCAGAGACAGCTATAATTCACCCCTCCACTTT | CASSYFRDSYNSPLHF
many | TRBJ2-3 | TRBD1 | TRBV13 | TGTGCCAGCAGCTGGCTAAGGACAGGGACAGGGCTCGGTACGCAGTATTTT | CASSWLRTGTGLGTQYF
few | TRBJ2-3 | - | TRBV20-1 | TGCAGTGCTAGAGTGGTGGGGGACACAGATACGCAGTATTTT | CSARVVGDTDTQYF
- | TRBJ2-6 | TRBD2 | TRBV6-2/TRBV6-3 | TGTGCCAGCAGTCAGCGGGGTGGGGGAGTCTCTGGGGCCAACGTCCTGACTTTC | CASSQRGGGVSGANVLTF
many | TRBJ2-7 | - | TRBV6-5 | TGTGCCAGCAGTAACAAAATGAGCTACGAGCAGTACTTC | CASSNKMSYEQYF
few | TRBJ2-3 | - | TRBV5-1 | TGCGCCAGCGGATCGACTAGCACAGATACGCAGTATTTT | CASGSTSTDTQYF
many | TRBJ2-1 | - | TRBV3-1 | TGTGCCAGCAGCCAAGAGCAGGCAGGGGGAGGGGAGCAGTTCTTC | CASSQEQAGGGEQFF
many | TRBJ1-1 | TRBD1 | TRBV19 | TGTGCCAGTAGTCCCCAGGGGGAGAACACTGAAGCTTTCTTT | CASSPQGENTEAFF